The clone carrying this T cell receptor (beta chain) was seen at least ten times. The antigen is undetermined. The TCR beta CDR3 regions underwent amplification using RNA transcripts as the source. A set of HTBI primers served as the primers for a first-round RT-PCR of the TCR CDR3. TCRdb re-called the multiplex PCR reads through MiXCR, storing one row per CDR3 protein. The data contain 750,000 to 950,000 distinct CDR3 sequences, 35% to 40% of them singletons. This entry comes from a study of T cells in Graves' hyperthyroidism and ophthalmopathy. In the study overall: Staff took peripheral blood when the initial diagnosis was made, before any treatment began. Findings and caveats of the study: Before onset, by a median of around 6.1 months, the model predicted ophthalmopathy.

Germline CDR1 reads WSHSY; CDR2 reads SAAADI. CDR3 length: 13 residues. V was shortened by 7 bases and J by 3 bases, with 9 bases between the two germline ends. Patients aged 18 to 65 had newly diagnosed hyperthyroidism lasting under 2 months. Diagnostic assessment was based on clinical symptoms, serum thyroxine and TRAb, thyroid ultrasound and orbital computed tomography. The receptor was isolated from a man in his late teens or twenties with Graves' hyperthyroidism. Sample: blood. This sequence joins TRBV10-2 and TRBJ2-2; D might be TRBD1 (6 bases). The CDR3 protein is CASKGQHTGELFF. Here the CDR3 DNA reads TGCGCCAGCAAAGGACAGCACACCGGGGAGCTGTTTTTT.